This TCR beta chain derives from a study of metastatic and nonmetastatic thyroid tumors. How the authors handled the data: Clinicopathological groups supplied CDR3 differences that were used to build a distant-metastasis classifier for papillary thyroid cancer. TCRdb re-called the PCR reads via MiXCR. TCRdb's processing, not the study's, gives the V and J calls here. The data show about 21,000 clones, around 28% seen once. Of note for this clone: Its antigen is as yet unknown. The junction and the germline gene differ at one end; a read error may be behind it.

Per germline, CDR1 MNHEY and CDR2 SVGEGT. This CDR3 is built from 12 residues. No patient received treatment before thyroid surgery. General study points: In blood and tumor, TCR beta diversity was reportedly significantly higher in malignant thyroid tumors than in benign nodules.

The source material was blood. This clonotype was sampled from a female donor with papillary thyroid cancer or a benign thyroid nodule (not recorded which). Some clones in this sample may be carry-over from other donors' samples. V and J are TRBV6-2 or TRBV6-3 and TRBJ1-1; D is perhaps TRBD1 (6 bases). In DNA, the CDR3 is TGCGCCAGCAATGACAGGAACACAGAAGCTTTCTTT. Amino acids: CASNDRNTEAFF.